The next 28 T cell receptor beta chains were all read from a single sample in a study of identical twins. One entry per CDR3 protein, called by TCRdb with MiXCR from the 5' RACE reads. The repertoire consists of over 550,000 distinct CDR3 sequences, with just over 7% occurring once and the leading ten covering around 1.6%. This sample also appeared in a second study, on yellow fever vaccine responses in identical twins.

The material sequenced was PBMCs. The origin of the receptors is a woman younger than 35 in good health.

This clonotype was found a few times. The rearrangement links TRBV24-1 to TRBJ2-5, with TRBD2 matching 7 bases. The germline V gene encodes CDR1 KGHDR and CDR2 SFDVKD. Trimming removed 4 bases from V and 1 base from J; junction bases left unmatched: 2. The CDR3 extends over 14 amino acids. For the CDR3, the DNA is TGTGCCACCAGTGAAGGGACTATCCAAGAGACCCAGTACTTC. Translated, it gives CATSEGTIQETQYF.

This clonotype was counted a few times. This chain connects TRBV29-1 to TRBJ2-1; D uncertain. Germline V gene lookup returns CDR1 SQVTM and CDR2 ANQGSEA. V lost 4 bases, J lost 4 bases, and 8 bases lay in between. This CDR3 is 12 amino acids long. CDR3: CSVAFSYNEQFF. Written as DNA, the CDR3 is TGCAGCGTTGCCTTCTCGTACAATGAGCAGTTCTTC.

This clonotype was seen a handful of times. The gene calls are TRBV28 and TRBJ2-1; 9 nucleotides align to TRBD2. Germline assignment: CDR1 MDHEN and CDR2 SYDVKM. The CDR3 totals 16 residues. The trim removed 4 bases at V and 7 bases at J, leaving 11 bases unmatched. This chain's CDR3 is CASSSSGAPAGNEQFF. The CDR3 nucleotides read TGTGCCAGCAGTTCTAGCGGGGCCCCGGCAGGGAATGAGCAGTTCTTC.

Only a few counts were recorded for this clonotype. V is TRBV5-1 and J is TRBJ2-7; TRBD1 agrees at 7 bases. Germline V lookup: CDR1 SGHRS, CDR2 YFSETQ. J gave up 2 bases and V 4 bases, and 12 bases lay outside the gene matches. This CDR3 comprises 16 residues. The CDR3 loop is CASSPVPGQTTYEQYF. In nucleotides, the CDR3 is TGCGCCAGCAGCCCGGTACCGGGACAGACCACCTACGAGCAGTACTTC.

This clonotype was seen at least ten times. This rearrangement joins TRBV12-3 or TRBV12-4 to TRBJ2-2; 8 positions match TRBD2. The CDR3 sequence is 16 residues long. The trim removed 5 bases at V and 5 bases at J, leaving 10 bases unmatched. The CDR3 loop reads CASSPSAGVYTGELFF. The CDR3, as DNA: TGTGCCAGCAGTCCCTCAGCGGGAGTATATACCGGGGAGCTGTTTTTT.

The CDR3 DNA sequence: TGTGCCAGCAGAGGGCCCCAGGTAAGCTCCTACAATGAGCAGTTCTTC. Its protein product is CASRGPQVSSYNEQFF. V is TRBV11-2 and J is TRBJ2-1; no reliable D call. CDR1 is SGHAT and CDR2 is FQNNGV in the germline V gene. This CDR3 is built from 16 residues. The germline V and J ends were trimmed by 6 bases and 0 bases, with 15 bases remaining between them.

This clonotype was counted a few times. V usage is TRBV12-3 or TRBV12-4 and J usage is TRBJ2-3; D tentatively reads TRBD1 or TRBD2 (5 bases each). V dropped 3 bases and J dropped 4 bases, with 11 bases sitting between them. This CDR3 is 14 amino acids long. This CDR3 reads CASSFGGIPDTQYF. The CDR3 coding sequence is TGTGCCAGCAGTTTTGGGGGAATCCCAGATACGCAGTATTTT.

The chain uses TRBV7-9 and TRBJ2-7; 11 bases match TRBD2. The length of the CDR3 is 15 residues. The V gene's germline CDR1 is SEHNR and CDR2 FQNEAQ (reference sequence). Trimming removed 7 bases from V and 4 bases from J; junction bases left unmatched: 9. The CDR3 here is CASTFSGRAPYEQYF. As DNA, the CDR3 is TGTGCCAGCACCTTTAGCGGGAGGGCCCCGTACGAGCAGTACTTC.

This clonotype was detected a few times. The chain is built from TRBV15 and TRBJ1-1; possible D gene TRBD1, 5 bases. Germline values: CDR1 LNHNV, CDR2 YYDKDF (reference sequence). The CDR3 loop spans 15 amino acids. Trimming shortened V by 0 bases and J by 8 bases, and 16 bases separated the two germline ends. The CDR3 loop reads CATSRDAGPLLEAFF. The CDR3 region has the DNA TGTGCCACCAGCAGAGATGCGGGACCGTTGTTAGAAGCTTTCTTT.

The rearrangement joins TRBV10-3 to TRBJ2-1; 9 bases map to TRBD2. The length of the CDR3 is 18 residues. V lost 10 bases and J lost 5; bases outside the gene matches: 21. Germline V CDR1 and CDR2: ENHRY, SYGVKD. The CDR3 region has the DNA TGTGCCACAGTCTCCCAGCGGGGGGAGGAGGAAACTAACAATGAGCAGTTCTTC. Encoded protein: CATVSQRGEEETNNEQFF.

This clonotype was counted only a few times. The J gene is TRBJ2-1, the V gene TRBV3-1; a weak D match, TRBD2 (7 bases). Trimming took 5 bases from V and 10 from J, leaving 18 bases between them. Germline assignment: CDR1 LGHDT and CDR2 YNNKEL (reference sequence). The CDR3 covers 14 residues. The CDR3 coding sequence is TGTGCCAGCAGCAGGATGGGGGGAGGGGGAGAGCAGTTCTTC. It encodes CASSRMGGGGEQFF.

The sample holds a few counts of this clonotype. The chain employs TRBV29-1 and TRBJ2-7; TRBD2 matches 10 bases. The V and J ends lost 7 bases and 0 bases, in that order; junction bases with no gene match: 6. The CDR3 contains 14 residues. Germline V gives CDR1 SQVTM, CDR2 ANQGSEA. CDR3: CSAELAGYSYEQYF. As DNA, the CDR3 is TGCAGCGCAGAACTAGCGGGATACTCCTACGAGCAGTACTTC.

This chain connects TRBV28 to TRBJ2-1, with 8 bases identical to TRBD2. V gave up 4 bases and J gave up 15 bases; unmatched junction bases: 8. CDR1 is MDHEN, CDR2 SYDVKM, per germline. CDR3 length: 12 amino acids. In DNA, the CDR3 is TGTGCCAGCAGTTCATTAGGACTAGCTCTGTTCTTC. Translation gives CASSSLGLALFF.

The sample holds a few counts of this clonotype. The gene calls are TRBV24-1 and TRBJ2-6; no firm D call. Germline CDR1 and CDR2: KGHDR and SFDVKD. The CDR3 runs 15 residues. Trimming cost V 4 bases and J 4 bases, with 10 bases left between them. The CDR3 sequence is CATSDSGSGANVLTF. DNA of the CDR3: TGTGCCACCAGTGACTCAGGTAGCGGGGCCAACGTCCTGACTTTC.

This clonotype was recorded many times. The gene calls are TRBV7-9 and TRBJ1-1, with 8 nucleotides matching TRBD1. The germline V gene encodes CDR1 SEHNR and CDR2 FQNEAQ (reference sequence). V was pared by 5 bases and J by 0 bases, with 5 bases of the junction left unmatched. This CDR3 contains 15 residues. The CDR3 spells CASSRQGALNTEAFF. In nucleotides, the CDR3 is TGTGCCAGCAGCAGGCAGGGGGCACTGAACACTGAAGCTTTCTTT.

This clonotype was counted at least ten times. V gene TRBV5-1 combines with J gene TRBJ2-1, with 9 bases matching TRBD1. CDR1 is SGHRS, CDR2 YFSETQ, per germline. The CDR3 totals 15 residues. The J segment lost 8 bases and the V segment lost 4 bases, leaving 10 bases of the junction unmatched. DNA for the CDR3: TGCGCCAGCAGCGGACAGGGGCCCAGTAAAGATGAGCAGTTCTTC. Residues: CASSGQGPSKDEQFF.

This clonotype was observed a single time. The V and J genes are TRBV29-1 and TRBJ2-7; D not resolved. From germline, CDR1 is SQVTM and CDR2 ANQGSEA. CDR3 length: 13 residues. The germline V and J ends were trimmed by 5 bases and 5 bases, with 16 bases remaining between them. In nucleotides, the CDR3 is TGCAGCGTTTCCTCCGGGCTCCAGCACGAGCAGTACGTC. Amino acids: CSVSSGLQHEQYV.

This clonotype was seen at least ten times. The chain combines TRBV12-3 or TRBV12-4 with TRBJ2-3; 9 positions agree with TRBD2. The CDR3 has 15 amino acids. With 2 bases clipped from V and 6 bases from J, the junction kept 6 bases outside the gene matches. The CDR3 sequence: CASSLSSGSFDTQYF. The CDR3 DNA sequence: TGTGCCAGCAGTTTAAGTAGCGGGAGTTTCGATACGCAGTATTTT.

This clonotype was found many times. The rearrangement links TRBV7-9 to TRBJ1-1; 9 nucleotides match TRBD1. From germline, CDR1 is SEHNR and CDR2 FQNEAQ (reference sequence). Trimming cost V 4 bases and J 1 base; bases outside gene matches: 4. CDR3 length: 15 residues. CDR3 protein: CASSSKQGANTEAFF. As DNA, the CDR3 is TGTGCCAGCAGCTCCAAACAGGGGGCGAACACTGAAGCTTTCTTT.

This clonotype was counted between two and nine times. The chain joins TRBV5-1 to TRBJ1-1; D ambiguous. The V and J ends lost 4 bases and 0 bases respectively, with 7 bases between them. The germline V gene has CDR1 SGHRS and CDR2 YFSETQ. The CDR3 is 13 residues long. CDR3: CASSEIMNTEAFF. The CDR3, as DNA: TGCGCCAGCAGCGAAATAATGAACACTGAAGCTTTCTTT.

In its sample, this clonotype was seen many times. The V and J genes are TRBV20-1 and TRBJ2-1; TRBD2 matches 7 bases. The germline V gene has CDR1 DFQATT and CDR2 SNEGSKA (reference sequence). The CDR3 contains 16 residues. The V gene end was trimmed by 6 bases and the J gene end by 4 bases; junction bases not matched to a gene: 15. In DNA, the CDR3 is TGCAGTGCCAGGGACCTTAATAGCGGGCCATACAATGAGCAGTTCTTC. It encodes CSARDLNSGPYNEQFF.

This clonotype turned up a few times. The CDR3 protein is CSVRQGDTGELFF. The DNA for the CDR3 is TGCAGCGTTAGACAGGGGGACACCGGGGAGCTGTTTTTT. The chain recombines TRBV29-1 with TRBJ2-2; 9 nucleotides match TRBD1. The J segment lost 3 bases and the V segment lost 5 bases, leaving 1 base of the junction unmatched. The CDR3 has 13 residues. The germline CDR1 and CDR2 sequences are SQVTM and ANQGSEA.

This clonotype was seen only a few times. The rearrangement joins TRBV5-5 to TRBJ2-1; the D is unclear. This CDR3 comprises 16 residues. Germline values: CDR1 SGHKS, CDR2 YYEKEE (reference sequence). V was pared by 0 bases and J by 0 bases, with 10 bases between. The CDR3 region has the DNA TGTGCCAGCAGCTTGGAACCCCAGCTCTCCTACAATGAGCAGTTCTTC. It yields the protein CASSLEPQLSYNEQFF.

This clonotype came up many times. The rearrangement joins TRBV12-3 or TRBV12-4 to TRBJ1-1; 7 nucleotides agree with TRBD1. The V gene end was trimmed by 6 bases and the J gene end by 4 bases; junction bases not matched to a gene: 11. This CDR3 contains 15 residues. The CDR3 loop is CASRQQGWAITEAFF. The CDR3 DNA sequence: TGTGCCAGCAGACAACAGGGGTGGGCGATCACTGAAGCTTTCTTT.

This clonotype was found many times. In DNA form, the CDR3 reads TGTGCCAGCAGCCAGGAGCGGGAAGGCTACGAGCAGTACTTC. Translating gives CASSQEREGYEQYF. The chain joins TRBV28 to TRBJ2-7, with 7 bases matching TRBD2. From germline, CDR1 is MDHEN and CDR2 SYDVKM. With 6 bases clipped from V and 3 bases from J, the junction kept 8 bases outside the gene matches. The CDR3 is made up of 14 amino acids.

For the CDR3, the DNA is TGTGCCACCAGCAGTCCCCCTGGGACAGGCCCTTACAATGAGCAGTTCTTC. It encodes CATSSPPGTGPYNEQFF. The J gene is TRBJ2-1, the V gene TRBV15; 8 bases are shared with TRBD1. The CDR3 is made up of 17 amino acids. With 3 bases clipped from V and 4 bases from J, the junction kept 11 bases outside the gene matches. In germline, CDR1 is LNHNV, CDR2 YYDKDF (reference sequence).

This clonotype occurred many times. V and J are TRBV9 and TRBJ1-2; D gene ambiguous. Germline CDR1 is SGDLS and CDR2 is YYNGEE. The V and J ends lost 7 bases and 3 bases respectively, with 10 bases between them. The CDR3 contains 12 residues. The DNA of the CDR3 is TGTGCCAGCCTCCGGGAAGACTATGGCTACACCTTC. Its translation is CASLREDYGYTF.

This clonotype was counted many times. The J gene is TRBJ2-7, the V gene TRBV12-3 or TRBV12-4; TRBD1 matches at 9 bases. With V trimmed by 7 bases and J by 1 base, 8 bases remained unmatched. The CDR3 is made up of 15 amino acids. CDR3 sequence (DNA): TGTGCCAGCAACCTCGGGACAGGGAGGTCCTACGAGCAGTACGTC. Protein: CASNLGTGRSYEQYV.